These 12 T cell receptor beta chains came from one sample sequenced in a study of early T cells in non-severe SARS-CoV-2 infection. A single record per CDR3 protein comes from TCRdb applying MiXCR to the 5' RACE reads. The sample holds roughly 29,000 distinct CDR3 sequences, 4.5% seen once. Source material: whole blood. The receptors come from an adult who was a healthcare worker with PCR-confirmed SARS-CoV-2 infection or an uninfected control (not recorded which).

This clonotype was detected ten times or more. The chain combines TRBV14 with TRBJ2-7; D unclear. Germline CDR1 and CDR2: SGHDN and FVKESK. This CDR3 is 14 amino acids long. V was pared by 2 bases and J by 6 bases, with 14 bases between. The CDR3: CASSQFGNPREQYF. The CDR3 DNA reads TGTGCCAGCAGCCAATTTGGAAACCCTCGCGAGCAGTACTTC.

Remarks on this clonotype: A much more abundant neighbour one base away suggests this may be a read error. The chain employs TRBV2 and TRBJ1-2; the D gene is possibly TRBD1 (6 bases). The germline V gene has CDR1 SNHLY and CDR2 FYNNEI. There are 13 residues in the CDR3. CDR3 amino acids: CPKRGGISYGYTF. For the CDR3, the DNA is TGTCCCAAAAGAGGGGGTATAAGCTATGGCTACACCTTC. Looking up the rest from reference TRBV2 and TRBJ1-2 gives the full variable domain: EPEVTQTPSHQVTQMGQEVILRCVPISNHLYFYWYRQILGQKVEFLVSFYNNEISEKSEIFDDQFSVERPDGSNFTLKIRSTKLEDSAMYFCPKRGGISYGYTFGSGTRLTVV.

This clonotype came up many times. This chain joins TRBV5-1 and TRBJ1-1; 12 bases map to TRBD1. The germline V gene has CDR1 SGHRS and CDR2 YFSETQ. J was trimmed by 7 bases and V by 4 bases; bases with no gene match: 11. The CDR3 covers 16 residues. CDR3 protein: CASSTPGQGARGEAFF. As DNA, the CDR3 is TGCGCCAGCAGCACCCCGGGACAGGGGGCTAGAGGTGAAGCTTTCTTT.

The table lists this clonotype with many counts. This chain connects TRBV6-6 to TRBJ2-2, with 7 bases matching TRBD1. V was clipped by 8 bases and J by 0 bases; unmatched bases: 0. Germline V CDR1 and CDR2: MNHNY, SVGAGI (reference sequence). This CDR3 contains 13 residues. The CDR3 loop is CASDRANTGELFF. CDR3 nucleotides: TGTGCCAGCGACAGGGCGAACACCGGGGAGCTGTTTTTT.

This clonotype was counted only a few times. The CDR3 reads CSVEAAPEDTEAFF. DNA for the CDR3: TGCAGCGTTGAGGCAGCCCCAGAGGACACTGAAGCTTTCTTT. V is TRBV29-1 and J is TRBJ1-1; no reliable D call. V was shortened by 3 bases and J by 3 bases, with 14 bases between the two germline ends. Per germline, CDR1 SQVTM and CDR2 ANQGSEA. The CDR3 contains 14 residues.

The CDR3 coding sequence is TGTGCCAGCAGCCGGGACGGACCCACTGAAGCTTTCTTT. Encoded protein: CASSRDGPTEAFF. This chain uses TRBV6-5 with TRBJ1-1, with a possible D match to TRBD1 (5 bases). V was clipped by 6 bases and J by 4 bases, with 12 bases between them. Germline V gene data show CDR1 as MNHEY and CDR2 as SVGAGI. The CDR3 consists of 13 residues.

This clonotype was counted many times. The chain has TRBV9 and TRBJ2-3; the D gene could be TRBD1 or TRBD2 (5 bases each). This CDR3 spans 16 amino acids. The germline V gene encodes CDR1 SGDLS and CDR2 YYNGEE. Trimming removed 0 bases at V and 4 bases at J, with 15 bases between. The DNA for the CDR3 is TGTGCCAGCAGCGTAGGAAGCGGTAGGGGTCCAGATACGCAGTATTTT. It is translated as CASSVGSGRGPDTQYF.

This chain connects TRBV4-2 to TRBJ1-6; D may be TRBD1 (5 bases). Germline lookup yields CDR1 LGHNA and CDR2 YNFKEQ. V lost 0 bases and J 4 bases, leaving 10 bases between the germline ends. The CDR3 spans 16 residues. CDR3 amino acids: CASSQESPGYNSPLHF. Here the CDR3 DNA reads TGTGCCAGCAGCCAAGAGTCTCCAGGGTATAATTCACCCCTCCACTTT.

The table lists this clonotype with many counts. For the CDR3, the DNA is TGTGCCAGCAGCCCAGGGGTTAGCGGGAGGGCCCCAGATACGCAGTATTTT. Translated, it gives CASSPGVSGRAPDTQYF. The chain employs TRBV7-9 and TRBJ2-3; 11 bases line up with TRBD2. Per the germline V gene, CDR1 is SEHNR and CDR2 is FQNEAQ (reference sequence). This CDR3 has 17 residues. V was clipped by 5 bases and J by 4 bases; unmatched bases: 11.

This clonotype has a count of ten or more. The CDR3 DNA reads TGTGCCAGCAGCGTACAGGAGAACTATGGCTACACCTTC. Translation: CASSVQENYGYTF. V is TRBV9 and J is TRBJ1-2; D gene ambiguous. This CDR3 region has 13 residues. The V end lost 1 base, the J end lost 2 bases, and 6 bases lay between the germline ends. CDR1 is SGDLS, CDR2 YYNGEE, per germline.

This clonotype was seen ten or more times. The CDR3 DNA reads as TGTGCCAGCAGTTACGGACAGGAGACAGAGACCCAGTACTTC. It specifies CASSYGQETETQYF. This chain uses TRBV6-2 or TRBV6-3 with TRBJ2-5, with 7 nucleotides matching TRBD1. CDR1 is MNHEY, CDR2 SVGEGT, per germline. The CDR3 covers 14 residues. Trimming took 2 bases from V and 4 from J; bases not matched to a gene: 4.

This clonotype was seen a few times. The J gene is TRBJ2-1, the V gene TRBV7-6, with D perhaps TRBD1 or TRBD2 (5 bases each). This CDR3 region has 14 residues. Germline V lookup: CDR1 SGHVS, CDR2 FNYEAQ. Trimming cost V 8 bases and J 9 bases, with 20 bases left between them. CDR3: CASARRTPQGEQFF. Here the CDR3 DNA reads TGTGCCAGCGCCCGCCGGACTCCCCAGGGTGAGCAGTTCTTC. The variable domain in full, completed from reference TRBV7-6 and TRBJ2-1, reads GAGVSQSPRYKVTKRGQDVALRCDPISGHVSLYWYRQALGQGPEFLTYFNYEAQQDKSGLPNDRFSAERPEGSISTLTIQRTEQRDSAMYRCASARRTPQGEQFFGPGTRLTVL.